One and the same sample provided the 5 T cell receptor beta chains below, sequenced in a study of T-cell memory formation after mild COVID-19. TCRdb re-analysed the 5' RACE reads in MiXCR, keeping a single row per CDR3 protein. Found here are some 210,000 distinct CDR3 sequences, 10% of them singletons; the top ten hold 3%. The material sequenced was PBMCs or a T cell subset sorted from them (not recorded which). Source of these receptors: a man in his late teens or twenties who had mild COVID-19 (a few samples of this study predate the infection). Cell type and time point are not known.

This clonotype was seen many times. The genes are TRBV5-6 and TRBJ2-3; unclear D gene. This CDR3 spans 11 amino acids. In germline, CDR1 is SGHDT, CDR2 YYEEEE. The V and J ends lost 1 base and 6 bases respectively, with 3 bases between them. This CDR3 reads CASSLRDTQYF. The CDR3 bases are TGTGCCAGCAGCTTGAGGGATACGCAGTATTTT. The full variable domain, rest sourced from reference TRBV5-6 and TRBJ2-3, is DAGVTQSPTHLIKTRGQQVTLRCSPKSGHDTVSWYQQALGQGPQFIFQYYEEEERQRGNFPDRFSGHQFPNYSSELNVNALLLGDSALYLCASSLRDTQYFGPGTRLTVL.

The table lists this clonotype with a few counts. The J gene is TRBJ2-7, the V gene TRBV18; D not resolved. Germline V gene lookup returns CDR1 KGHSH and CDR2 LQKENI. V was trimmed by 3 bases and J by 2 bases, leaving 11 bases between them. The CDR3 has 14 residues. The chain's CDR3 is CASSPGWETYEQYF. The CDR3 DNA sequence: TGTGCCAGCTCACCGGGTTGGGAAACCTACGAGCAGTACTTC.

This sequence joins TRBV20-1 and TRBJ1-1, with a weak D call TRBD1 (5 bases). CDR3 length: 13 amino acids. Germline lookup yields CDR1 DFQATT and CDR2 SNEGSKA (reference sequence). The CDR3 coding sequence is TGCAGGGCCCACGGGGGTGCGGACACTGAAGCTTTCTTT. Encoded protein: CRAHGGADTEAFF.

The V call is TRBV18, the J call TRBJ2-1; 8 nucleotides match TRBD2. V was clipped by 3 bases and J by 10 bases; unmatched bases: 8. Per germline, CDR1 KGHSH and CDR2 LQKENI. The CDR3 has 14 amino acids. CDR3 loop: CASSPSGGSGEQFF. CDR3 nucleotides: TGTGCCAGCTCACCCAGCGGGGGCTCGGGGGAGCAGTTCTTC.

This clonotype was seen only a few times. The chain links TRBV20-1 to TRBJ1-3, with D possibly TRBD1 on 6 matching bases. The CDR3 spans 14 residues. Trimming removed 6 bases from V and 10 bases from J, with 22 bases in between. Germline CDR1 and CDR2: DFQATT and SNEGSKA (reference sequence). The CDR3 coding sequence is TGCAGTGCCCCCCCAACAGGGACCTCAGGAACCATATATTTT. This encodes CSAPPTGTSGTIYF.